The entry below describes one T cell receptor beta chain. V lost 3 bases to trimming and J lost 2 bases; unmatched junction nucleotides: 6. Germline lookup yields CDR1 LNHDA and CDR2 SQIVND (reference sequence). The CDR3 totals 16 residues. This specimen belongs to a study of shared clonotypes between healthy human individuals. Sequenced by immunoSEQ multiplex PCR; TCRdb stores in-frame clones only, minus some. The sample yields 2 million to 3 million clones, 93% seen once. The clonotype comes from a man younger than 35 in good health. Some clones in this sample may be carry-over from other donors' samples. Sample: naive CD4+ T cells from PBMCs. The subset here: CD45RA+ positively selected. The chain is built from TRBV19 and TRBJ2-3; TRBD2 aligns across 9 bases. CDR3 in amino acids: CASSMGASGNTDTQYF. In DNA form, the CDR3 reads TGTGCCAGTAGTATGGGCGCTAGCGGGAACACAGATACGCAGTATTTT.